Listed below are T cell receptor beta chains from one sample, sequenced in a study of CD8+ T cells in alopecia areata. Sequencing used immunoSEQ multiplex PCR; TCRdb keeps in-frame clones, though not all of them. Here the sample spans about 190,000 clones, around three fifths being singletons. The sequencing here drew on CD4+ T cells sorted from blood, taken at week 24, from a patient treated with tofacitinib. These TCRs come from a human donor with alopecia areata. Each CDR3 is given with its conserved first and last residue. Each record gives: clone size, D gene, CDR3 length, V gene, J gene, CDR3 protein, CDR3 DNA. D genes are given only for firm matches. Size tells how often a clone was seen (once, few, many) or the class of an expanded clone, and some rows leave it out.

clone size: NA
D gene: NA
CDR3 length: 15
V gene: TRBV6-6
J gene: TRBJ1-5
CDR3 protein: CASSYLRDGKAPQHF
CDR3 DNA: TGTGCCAGCAGTTACTTGAGGGACGGCAAGGCGCCCCAGCATTTT

clone size: few
D gene: NA
CDR3 length: 17
V gene: TRBV5-1
J gene: TRBJ1-2
CDR3 protein: CASSLEPSGGFDYGYTF
CDR3 DNA: TGCGCCAGCAGCTTGGAGCCCTCGGGAGGGTTTGATTATGGCTACACCTTC

clone size: once
D gene: TRBD1
CDR3 length: 13
V gene: TRBV5-1
J gene: TRBJ1-1
CDR3 protein: CASRRDSNTEAFF
CDR3 DNA: TGCGCCAGCAGACGGGACAGTAACACTGAAGCTTTCTTT

clone size: NA
D gene: TRBD2
CDR3 length: 16
V gene: TRBV7-2
J gene: TRBJ2-5
CDR3 protein: CASSLVSGGVQETQYF
CDR3 DNA: TGTGCCAGCAGCTTAGTAAGCGGGGGAGTCCAAGAGACCCAGTACTTC

clone size: NA
D gene: NA
CDR3 length: 14
V gene: TRBV25-1
J gene: TRBJ1-6
CDR3 protein: CASSGRRDDSPLHF
CDR3 DNA: TGTGCCAGCAGTGGTAGGAGGGACGATTCACCCCTCCACTTT

clone size: NA
D gene: NA
CDR3 length: 13
V gene: TRBV11-2
J gene: TRBJ2-1
CDR3 protein: CASSLAGVNEQFF
CDR3 DNA: TGTGCCAGCAGCTTAGCGGGGGTGAATGAGCAGTTCTTC

clone size: once
D gene: NA
CDR3 length: 14
V gene: TRBV30
J gene: TRBJ1-5
CDR3 protein: CAWSGAGGNQPQHF
CDR3 DNA: TGTGCCTGGAGTGGGGCAGGCGGGAATCAGCCCCAGCATTTT

clone size: NA
D gene: NA
CDR3 length: 14
V gene: TRBV25-1
J gene: TRBJ1-2
CDR3 protein: CASSNPGQIYGYTF
CDR3 DNA: TGTGCCAGCAGTAACCCCGGACAGATCTATGGCTACACCTTC

clone size: NA
D gene: NA
CDR3 length: 11
V gene: TRBV27
J gene: TRBJ1-1
CDR3 protein: CASKAGPEAFF
CDR3 DNA: TGTGCCAGCAAGGCAGGCCCTGAAGCTTTCTTT

clone size: NA
D gene: TRBD1
CDR3 length: 15
V gene: TRBV2
J gene: TRBJ2-5
CDR3 protein: CASIPQGGRGETQYF
CDR3 DNA: TGTGCCAGCATCCCACAGGGGGGCCGTGGAGAGACCCAGTACTTC

clone size: NA
D gene: TRBD1
CDR3 length: 15
V gene: TRBV10-3
J gene: TRBJ2-5
CDR3 protein: CAISELRDRAETQYF
CDR3 DNA: TGTGCCATCAGTGAGTTGCGGGACAGGGCGGAGACCCAGTACTTC

clone size: NA
D gene: NA
CDR3 length: 14
V gene: TRBV27
J gene: TRBJ2-7
CDR3 protein: CASSLYSGPYEQYF
CDR3 DNA: TGTGCCAGCAGTTTATACTCCGGCCCCTACGAGCAGTACTTC

clone size: few
D gene: TRBD1
CDR3 length: 12
V gene: TRBV29-1
J gene: TRBJ2-7
CDR3 protein: CSVGGQGYEQYF
CDR3 DNA: TGCAGCGTTGGCGGACAGGGCTACGAGCAGTACTTC

clone size: NA
D gene: TRBD1
CDR3 length: 15
V gene: TRBV7-2
J gene: TRBJ2-5
CDR3 protein: CASSLRTGSAETQYF
CDR3 DNA: TGTGCCAGCAGCCTCCGGACAGGATCGGCTGAGACCCAGTACTTC

clone size: NA
D gene: NA
CDR3 length: 14
V gene: TRBV30
J gene: TRBJ1-2
CDR3 protein: CAWSTQGAPGGYTF
CDR3 DNA: TGTGCCTGGAGTACGCAGGGAGCTCCCGGTGGCTACACCTTC

clone size: few
D gene: TRBD1
CDR3 length: 14
V gene: TRBV27
J gene: TRBJ1-2
CDR3 protein: CASKNRDRDISYTF
CDR3 DNA: TGTGCCAGCAAGAACCGGGACAGAGATATTTCCTACACCTTC

clone size: NA
D gene: TRBD2
CDR3 length: 17
V gene: TRBV4-3
J gene: TRBJ2-1
CDR3 protein: CASSQDLAGGPGDEQFF
CDR3 DNA: TGCGCCAGCAGCCAAGATTTGGCGGGGGGGCCCGGCGATGAGCAGTTCTTC

clone size: NA
D gene: NA
CDR3 length: 13
V gene: TRBV11-2
J gene: TRBJ1-1
CDR3 protein: CASTLGTNTEAFF
CDR3 DNA: TGTGCCAGCACCCTGGGAACAAACACTGAAGCTTTCTTT

clone size: NA
D gene: NA
CDR3 length: 14
V gene: TRBV5-4
J gene: TRBJ1-1
CDR3 protein: CASSLAQLSTEAFF
CDR3 DNA: TGTGCCAGCAGCTTGGCCCAGTTGAGCACTGAAGCTTTCTTT

clone size: NA
D gene: TRBD1
CDR3 length: 16
V gene: TRBV30
J gene: TRBJ1-1
CDR3 protein: CAWAVWRRTGRTEAFF
CDR3 DNA: TGTGCCTGGGCTGTATGGCGAAGGACAGGCCGCACTGAAGCTTTCTTT

clone size: NA
D gene: NA
CDR3 length: 14
V gene: TRBV4-3
J gene: TRBJ2-2
CDR3 protein: CASSQDEWVGELFF
CDR3 DNA: TGCGCCAGCAGCCAAGATGAATGGGTCGGGGAGCTGTTTTTT

clone size: NA
D gene: TRBD1
CDR3 length: 16
V gene: TRBV7-7
J gene: TRBJ2-3
CDR3 protein: CASSLGRGQSADTQYF
CDR3 DNA: TGTGCCAGCAGCTTAGGCAGGGGACAGTCAGCAGATACGCAGTATTTT